The present TCR beta chain was sequenced within a study of T cell responses to AZD1222 COVID-19 vaccine. About the research overall: Second doses were pooled across both intervals (about 4 or about 12 weeks). Regarding the study as a whole: Repertoire collection took place solely once the T cell response had peaked. Most donors were white British, females outnumbered males, and clonal diversity was possibly underestimated. Close to half of spike-specific TCRs reportedly recognize unmutated variant regions.

Worth noting for this clone: Its antigen is still unknown.

Sequenced by immunoSEQ multiplex PCR; TCRdb stores in-frame clones only, minus some. The sample has fewer than 150,000 clones, 87% seen once. With 1 base removed from V and 6 bases from J, the gap between germline ends came to 4 bases. Germline CDR1 and CDR2: SGHNT and YENEEA. This CDR3 has 11 residues. The receptor's source is an adult in good health. The V call is TRBV11-3, the J call TRBJ2-7, with unresolved D. This material consisted of peripheral blood, taken on day 0 of AZD1222 vaccination. CDR3 amino acids: CASSLVGEQYF. In nucleotides, the CDR3 is TGTGCCAGCAGCTTAGTTGGCGAGCAGTACTTC.